This section outlines one TCR beta chain sequence together with its context. PCR amplification relied on 60 Vbeta primers (plus 13 Jbeta primers). The assay was immunoSEQ multiplex PCR, and TCRdb's table has in-frame clones only and misses some. Of about 150,000 clones listed, roughly 80% are singletons. This sample stems from a study of cytomegalovirus exposure and HLA in healthy donors. Germline assignment: CDR1 GTSNPN and CDR2 SVGIG (reference sequence). The CDR3 has 20 residues. V lost 4 bases to trimming and J lost 6 bases; unmatched junction nucleotides: 28. The source is a male donor in good health and CMV-seronegative. This chain links TRBV30 with TRBJ2-7; the match to TRBD1 covers 9 bases. Sequencing was performed on PBMCs. The CDR3 DNA reads as TGTGCCTGGACCGGCCCCCCGGGACAGGGAAAAATCTCCGACTGGGGCGAGCAGTACTTC. It codes for CAWTGPPGQGKISDWGEQYF.